The 31 T cell receptor beta chains in this list originate from one sample, sequenced in a study of regulatory T cells in long-lasting Graves disease. Library construction for TCR beta used iRepertoire HTBI primers and Arm-PCR of CDR3 regions. One entry per CDR3 protein results from TCRdb running MiXCR on the multiplex PCR reads. In the table there are hundreds of thousands of distinct CDR3 sequences, around 15% of which are singletons. Time point meaning: newly diagnosed GD, antithyroid drugs for less than 3 months. Construction of the TCR library relied on RNA isolated from PBMCs. These data also formed part of another study, on T cells in Graves' hyperthyroidism and ophthalmopathy.

Sample: peripheral blood mononuclear cells (PBMCs), taken at new diagnosis, from a patient treated with antithyroid drugs. The origin of the receptors is a woman aged 30 to 39 with Graves disease.

On this clonotype itself: This is likely an artifact of a read error, given a far larger clone one base away. CDR3 nucleotide sequence: TGTGCCGGCAGCTTAGGACTTTCCGGCACTGAAGCTTTCTTT. It is translated as CAGSLGLSGTEAFF. This chain connects TRBV7-3 to TRBJ1-1; no clear D. The CDR3 is 14 amino acids. Looked up from germline, CDR1 is SGHTA and CDR2 is FQGTGA.

This clonotype was detected ten times or more. The chain has TRBV5-1 and TRBJ2-3, with D unresolved. This CDR3 spans 13 amino acids. V was cut by 1 base and J by 7 bases, with 10 bases left in between. Germline loops: CDR1 SGHRS, CDR2 YFSETQ. Written as DNA, the CDR3 is TGCGCCAGCAGCTTGTTCCAACACAATACGCAGTATTTT. This encodes CASSLFQHNTQYF.

This chain connects TRBV7-9 to TRBJ2-7, with 7 bases identical to TRBD1. The V and J ends lost 5 bases and 3 bases, in that order; junction bases with no gene match: 7. Germline V gene sequence: CDR1 SEHNR, CDR2 FQNEAQ (reference sequence). CDR3 size: 14 residues. CDR3 nucleotides: TGTGCCAGCAGCACGGGACAGAAAAACTACGAGCAGTACTTC. It encodes CASSTGQKNYEQYF.

This clonotype was seen at least ten times. The J gene is TRBJ2-2, the V gene TRBV11-2; D is perhaps TRBD2 (6 bases). The CDR3 is made up of 14 amino acids. V lost 6 bases and J lost 2, with 10 bases in between. The germline gives CDR1 SGHAT, CDR2 FQNNGV. CDR3 sequence reads: CASRTSFNTGELFF. The CDR3 region has the DNA TGTGCCAGCAGGACTAGTTTTAACACCGGGGAGCTGTTTTTT.

As concerns this clonotype: A much larger clone differs from this one at a single base, so this may be a read error. The chain combines TRBV18 with TRBJ2-5; D possibly corresponds to TRBD2 (5 bases). Germline V gene data show CDR1 as KGHSH and CDR2 as LQKENI. The CDR3 is 14 amino acids. CDR3 loop: CASSRGGGEEIQYF. The CDR3 DNA is TGTGCCAGCTCACGCGGAGGTGGTGAAGAGATCCAGTACTTC.

This clonotype was seen repeatedly, ten times or more. The V gene is TRBV18, the J gene TRBJ2-5; D unresolved. Germline loops: CDR1 KGHSH, CDR2 LQKENI. The germline V and J ends were trimmed by 4 bases and 4 bases, with 13 bases remaining between them. The CDR3 totals 14 residues. CDR3 coding DNA: TGTGCCAGCTCACTCAAGACGGACCTAGAGACCCAGTACTTC. Translation gives CASSLKTDLETQYF.

The chain links TRBV11-2 to TRBJ2-7; perhaps TRBD2 as D (7 bases). The CDR3 loop spans 16 amino acids. Germline V CDR1 and CDR2: SGHAT, FQNNGV. V lost 5 bases and J 3 bases, leaving 20 bases between the germline ends. The CDR3 spells CASSQRGVGGDYEQYF. In DNA, the CDR3 is TGTGCCAGCAGCCAAAGGGGAGTAGGGGGGGACTACGAGCAGTACTTC.

The rearrangement joins TRBV2 to TRBJ1-4, with 7 bases that match TRBD1. With V trimmed by 4 bases and J by 7 bases, 12 bases remained unmatched. This CDR3 is 16 amino acids long. CDR1 is SNHLY, CDR2 FYNNEI, per germline. CDR3 sequence reads: CASSVGGTALGEKLFF. The CDR3 DNA is TGTGCCAGCAGTGTAGGGGGGACAGCGCTGGGTGAAAAACTGTTTTTT.

The V gene is TRBV2, the J gene TRBJ1-4; D unresolved. In germline, CDR1 is SNHLY, CDR2 FYNNEI. This CDR3 is built from 16 residues. V was trimmed by 6 bases and J by 6 bases, leaving 20 bases between them. DNA for the CDR3: TGTGCCAGCAGGGCAACTGCAGCAGGTTACGATGAAAAACTGTTTTTT. Its protein is CASRATAAGYDEKLFF. Variable domain in full (rest from reference TRBV2 and TRBJ1-4): EPEVTQTPSHQVTQMGQEVILRCVPISNHLYFYWYRQILGQKVEFLVSFYNNEISEKSEIFDDQFSVERPDGSNFTLKIRSTKLEDSAMYFCASRATAAGYDEKLFFGSGTQLSVL.

There are a few counts of this clonotype. V is TRBV12-3 or TRBV12-4 and J is TRBJ2-1; TRBD2 agrees at 7 bases. Germline trimming cut 7 bases from V and 6 bases from J; bases unmatched to any gene: 6. The CDR3 sequence is 13 residues long. This chain's CDR3 is CASINSGFNEQFF. Here the CDR3 DNA reads TGTGCCAGCATCAATAGCGGGTTCAATGAGCAGTTCTTC.

In this sample, this clonotype turned up many times. This chain links TRBV11-2 with TRBJ1-1, with 9 nucleotides matching TRBD1. Unmatched junction bases numbered 9, after V lost 5 bases and J lost 5 bases. The CDR3 length is 15 residues. Germline V CDR1 and CDR2: SGHAT, FQNNGV. The DNA of the CDR3 is TGTGCCAGCAGCCCAACAGGGGGCGGATCGACTGAAGCTTTCTTT. This encodes CASSPTGGGSTEAFF.

The chain has TRBV5-5 and TRBJ1-1; D ambiguous. With 1 base removed from V and 2 bases from J, the gap between germline ends came to 12 bases. CDR1 SGHKS and CDR2 YYEKEE come from the germline V gene (reference sequence). This CDR3 contains 15 residues. The CDR3 DNA is TGTGCCAGCAGCTTGAGAGGCCCTCCAAACACTGAAGCTTTCTTT. Protein product: CASSLRGPPNTEAFF.

V and J are TRBV11-2 and TRBJ2-7, with 7 bases fitting TRBD2. The germline CDR1 and CDR2 sequences are SGHAT and FQNNGV. V gave up 1 base and J gave up 3 bases; unmatched junction bases: 9. CDR3 size: 16 residues. CDR3 coding DNA: TGTGCCAGCAGCTTAGTTAGGCTAGCGGAAGACTACGAGCAGTACTTC. Protein: CASSLVRLAEDYEQYF.

The chain couples TRBV6-2 or TRBV6-3 to TRBJ2-1; 8 bases fit TRBD2. CDR3 length equals 16 residues. Looked up from germline, CDR1 is MNHEY and CDR2 is SVGEGT. V shed 0 bases, J shed 0 bases, and the junction held 1 base outside the gene matches. CDR3 nucleotides: TGTGCCAGCAGTTACTCGAGCGGGAGCTCCTACAATGAGCAGTTCTTC. Protein: CASSYSSGSSYNEQFF.

This clonotype has more than one count but fewer than ten. The CDR3 bases are TGTGCCAGCAGACCTAATGAAGGCGGGGGAAACACCATATATTTT. Translation: CASRPNEGGGNTIYF. The rearrangement joins TRBV12-3 or TRBV12-4 to TRBJ1-3; unclear D gene. The CDR3 has 15 residues. V was shortened by 6 bases and J by 4 bases, with 16 bases between the two germline ends.

The table lists this clonotype with a few counts. The rearrangement links TRBV7-2 to TRBJ2-3, with TRBD2 matching 10 bases. CDR1 and CDR2 from the germline V gene are SGHTA and FQGNSA. The CDR3 sequence is 19 residues long. J was trimmed by 5 bases and V by 2 bases; bases with no gene match: 16. The CDR3 reads CASSLRPPGLAGVKDTQYF. CDR3 DNA sequence: TGTGCCAGCAGCTTACGACCCCCTGGGCTAGCGGGAGTTAAAGATACGCAGTATTTT.

The sample holds many counts of this clonotype. This chain links TRBV3-1 with TRBJ1-5; tentative D call: TRBD1 (6 bases). Germline lookup yields CDR1 LGHDT and CDR2 YNNKEL (reference sequence). V shed 3 bases and J shed 2 bases, with 8 bases lying between them. The CDR3 has 14 amino acids. CDR3 DNA sequence: TGTGCCAGCAGCCAGCGACAGGGCAATCAGCCCCAGCATTTT. It codes for CASSQRQGNQPQHF.

The chain uses TRBV5-1 and TRBJ2-5; TRBD1 aligns across 10 bases. The CDR3 runs 14 residues. CDR1 is SGHRS and CDR2 is YFSETQ in the germline V gene. V lost 5 bases and J lost 5; bases outside the gene matches: 6. CDR3 sequence (DNA): TGCGCCAGCAGTACCGGGACAGGGGATGAGACCCAGTACTTC. This gives the protein CASSTGTGDETQYF.

The V call is TRBV20-1, the J call TRBJ1-6; D unresolved. The V end lost 3 bases, the J end lost 5 bases, and 11 bases lay between the germline ends. From germline, CDR1 is DFQATT and CDR2 SNEGSKA (reference sequence). The CDR3 has 14 residues. This CDR3 reads CSASFPGNNSPLHF. DNA for the CDR3: TGCAGTGCTAGCTTCCCAGGAAATAATTCACCCCTCCACTTT.

Only a few counts were recorded for this clonotype. The V and J genes are TRBV4-1 and TRBJ2-1, with 9 bases lining up with TRBD1. The germline V gene has CDR1 MGHRA and CDR2 YSYEKL. Trimming at V came to 3 bases and at J to 0 bases, leaving 6 bases not matched to a gene. This CDR3 has 17 amino acids. In nucleotides, the CDR3 is TGCGCCAGCAGCCAGGTACAGGGGGCGAACTCCTACAATGAGCAGTTCTTC. It specifies CASSQVQGANSYNEQFF.

Ten or more counts support this clonotype. This chain connects TRBV7-9 to TRBJ2-7, with D tentatively TRBD2 (6 bases). Trimming removed 11 bases at V and 5 bases at J, with 19 bases between. The CDR3 is made up of 13 amino acids. In germline, CDR1 is SEHNR, CDR2 FQNEAQ (reference sequence). The CDR3 region is CAQQGGSGDEQYF. DNA for the CDR3: TGTGCCCAGCAAGGAGGGAGCGGCGACGAGCAGTACTTC. Together with reference TRBV7-9 and TRBJ2-7, the CDR3 gives the full variable domain: DTGVSQNPRHKITKRGQNVTFRCDPISEHNRLYWYRQTLGQGPEFLTYFQNEAQLEKSRLLSDRFSAERPKGSFSTLEIQRTEQGDSAMYLCAQQGGSGDEQYFGPGTRLTVT.

J is TRBJ2-1 and V is TRBV6-2 or TRBV6-3, with 7 bases aligning to TRBD2. J gave up 8 bases and V 4 bases, and 11 bases lay outside the gene matches. Per the germline V gene, CDR1 is MNHEY and CDR2 is SVGEGT. The CDR3 is made up of 15 amino acids. CDR3 sequence reads: CASSSLKRGRYEQFF. DNA of the CDR3: TGTGCCAGCAGTTCTCTTAAGCGGGGCAGATATGAGCAGTTCTTC.

On this clonotype itself: An end of the junction differs from the germline gene, which may be a read error. V gene TRBV4-3 combines with J gene TRBJ2-5; D might be TRBD1 (5 bases). The CDR3 spans 15 residues. The V gene's germline CDR1 is LGHNA and CDR2 YSLEER. CDR3 amino acids: CASSQGGSGPETKYF. The CDR3 bases are TGCGCCAGCAGCCAAGGAGGATCAGGGCCGGAGACCAAGTACTTC.

This clonotype was observed a handful of times. The chain couples TRBV4-3 to TRBJ2-3; D is perhaps TRBD2 (6 bases). The V and J ends lost 3 bases and 2 bases respectively, with 21 bases between them. Germline CDR1 reads LGHNA; CDR2 reads YSLEER. The CDR3 extends over 18 amino acids. The CDR3 spells CASSQRLFREQSTDTQYF. The CDR3 DNA reads TGCGCCAGCAGCCAGAGGCTGTTTCGGGAGCAATCCACAGATACGCAGTATTTT.

This clonotype was counted a few times. V is TRBV14 and J is TRBJ1-6; 7 positions match TRBD1. This CDR3 has 21 amino acids. CDR1 is SGHDN, CDR2 FVKESK, per germline. J lost 0 bases, V lost 1 base, and 15 bases had no gene match. In DNA, the CDR3 is TGTGCCAGCAGCCAAGGAAAGACAGGGAGGACGTATGGCTCCTATAATTCACCCCTCCACTTT. Translation gives CASSQGKTGRTYGSYNSPLHF.

In its sample, this clonotype was seen a few times. This chain joins TRBV20-1 and TRBJ1-2; D possibly corresponds to TRBD1 (5 bases). Trimming removed 6 bases from V and 4 bases from J, with 15 bases in between. Germline CDR1 reads DFQATT; CDR2 reads SNEGSKA (reference sequence). This CDR3 is 13 amino acids long. CDR3 DNA sequence: TGCAGTGCCCAACCCAGGGTGGTCTATGGCTACACCTTC. Amino acid sequence: CSAQPRVVYGYTF.

The chain combines TRBV7-9 with TRBJ1-1; 9 bases map to TRBD1. The germline CDR1 and CDR2 sequences are SEHNR and FQNEAQ (reference sequence). This CDR3 comprises 16 residues. V lost 5 bases and J lost 0; bases outside the gene matches: 7. The CDR3 DNA sequence: TGTGCCAGCAGCCTACCCGGACAGGGGCTGAACACTGAAGCTTTCTTT. Amino acids: CASSLPGQGLNTEAFF.

This clonotype was seen many times. The chain joins TRBV6-2 or TRBV6-3 to TRBJ1-2; 7 bases match TRBD1. Per the germline V gene, CDR1 is MNHEY and CDR2 is SVGEGT. The CDR3 runs 14 residues. Germline trimming cut 5 bases from V and 7 bases from J; bases unmatched to any gene: 10. This CDR3 is CASSHLQGLGGYTF. The CDR3 region has the DNA TGTGCCAGCAGTCATTTACAGGGGCTTGGTGGCTACACCTTC.

There are many counts of this clonotype. V and J are TRBV20-1 and TRBJ2-5; TRBD2 matches at 10 bases. V was pared by 7 bases and J by 0 bases, with 5 bases of the junction left unmatched. The CDR3 totals 14 residues. Germline V lookup: CDR1 DFQATT, CDR2 SNEGSKA (reference sequence). This CDR3 is CSVGTSVYQETQYF. The CDR3 nucleotides read TGCAGTGTCGGGACTAGCGTTTACCAAGAGACCCAGTACTTC.

The chain recombines TRBV7-2 with TRBJ2-1, with D tentatively TRBD1 (5 bases). V lost 5 bases to trimming and J lost 9 bases, with 17 bases between them. This CDR3 is built from 14 residues. Germline CDR1 and CDR2: SGHTA and FQGNSA. The CDR3 region has the DNA TGTGCCAGCAGCCAGGGATATGGTTTAAGTGAGCAGTTCTTC. Amino acids: CASSQGYGLSEQFF. Combining the CDR3 with reference TRBV7-2 and TRBJ2-1 gives the whole variable domain GAGVSQSPSNKVTEKGKDVELRCDPISGHTALYWYRQSLGQGLEFLIYFQGNSAPDKSGLPSDRFSAERTGGSVSTLTIQRTQQEDSAVYLCASSQGYGLSEQFFGPGTRLTVL.

This clonotype was detected ten times or more. This rearrangement joins TRBV7-2 to TRBJ2-5; possibly TRBD2 for D (6 bases). CDR3 size: 15 residues. Germline V gives CDR1 SGHTA, CDR2 FQGNSA. The germline V and J ends were trimmed by 1 base and 1 base, with 10 bases remaining between them. CDR3: CASSLVAGRQETQYF. The DNA of the CDR3 is TGTGCCAGCAGCTTAGTGGCGGGGCGCCAAGAGACCCAGTACTTC.